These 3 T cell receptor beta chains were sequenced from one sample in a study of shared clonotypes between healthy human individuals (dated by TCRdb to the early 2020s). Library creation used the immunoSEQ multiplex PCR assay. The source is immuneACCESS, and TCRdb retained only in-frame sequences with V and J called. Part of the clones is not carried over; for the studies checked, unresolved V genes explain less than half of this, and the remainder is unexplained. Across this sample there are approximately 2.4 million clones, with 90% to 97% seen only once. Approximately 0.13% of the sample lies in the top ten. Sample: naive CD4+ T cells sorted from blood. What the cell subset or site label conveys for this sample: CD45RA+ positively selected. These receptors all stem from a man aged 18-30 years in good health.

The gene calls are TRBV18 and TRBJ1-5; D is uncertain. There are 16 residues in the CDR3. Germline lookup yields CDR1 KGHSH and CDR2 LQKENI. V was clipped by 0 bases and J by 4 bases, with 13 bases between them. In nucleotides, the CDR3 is TGTGCCAGCTCACCACCCGCGGAGGGTGGGAATCAGCCCCAGCATTTT. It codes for CASSPPAEGGNQPQHF. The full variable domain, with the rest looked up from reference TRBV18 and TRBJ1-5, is NAGVMQNPRHLVRRRGQEARLRCSPMKGHSHVYWYRQLPEEGLKFMVYLQKENIIDESGMPKERFSAEFPKEGPSILRIQQVVRGDSAAYFCASSPPAEGGNQPQHFGDGTRLSIL.

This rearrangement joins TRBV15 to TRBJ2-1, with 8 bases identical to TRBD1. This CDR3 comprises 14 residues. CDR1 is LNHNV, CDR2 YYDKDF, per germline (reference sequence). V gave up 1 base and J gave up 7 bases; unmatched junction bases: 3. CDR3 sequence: CATSRVDRENEQFF. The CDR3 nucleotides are TGTGCCACCAGCAGAGTGGACAGGGAGAATGAGCAGTTCTTC. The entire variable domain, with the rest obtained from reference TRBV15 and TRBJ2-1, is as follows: DAMVIQNPRYQVTQFGKPVTLSCSQTLNHNVMYWYQQKSSQAPKLLFHYYDKDFNNEADTPDNFQSRRPNTSFCFLDIRSPGLGDTAMYLCATSRVDRENEQFFGPGTRLTVL.

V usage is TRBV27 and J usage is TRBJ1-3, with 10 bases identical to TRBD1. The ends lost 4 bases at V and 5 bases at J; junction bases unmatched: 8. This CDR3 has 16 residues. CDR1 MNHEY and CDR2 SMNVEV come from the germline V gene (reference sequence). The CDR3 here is CASSSLSDRGRNTIYF. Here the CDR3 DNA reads TGTGCCAGCAGTTCCCTTTCAGACAGGGGGCGAAACACCATATATTTT.